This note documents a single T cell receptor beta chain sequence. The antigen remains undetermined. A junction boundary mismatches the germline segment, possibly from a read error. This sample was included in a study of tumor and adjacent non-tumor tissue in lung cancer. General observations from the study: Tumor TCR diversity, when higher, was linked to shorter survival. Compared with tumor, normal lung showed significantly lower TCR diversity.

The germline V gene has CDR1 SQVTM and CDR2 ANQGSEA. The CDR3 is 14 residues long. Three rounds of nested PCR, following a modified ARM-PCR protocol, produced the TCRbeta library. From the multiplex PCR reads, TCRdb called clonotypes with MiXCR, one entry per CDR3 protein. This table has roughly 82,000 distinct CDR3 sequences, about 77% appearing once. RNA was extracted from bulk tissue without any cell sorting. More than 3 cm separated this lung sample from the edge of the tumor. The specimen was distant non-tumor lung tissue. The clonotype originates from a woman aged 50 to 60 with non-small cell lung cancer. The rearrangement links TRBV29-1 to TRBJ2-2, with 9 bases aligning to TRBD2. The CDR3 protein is CSVGSSGSYGEQFF. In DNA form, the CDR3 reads TGCAGCGTGGGGAGTAGCGGGAGTTACGGGGAGCAGTTTTTT.